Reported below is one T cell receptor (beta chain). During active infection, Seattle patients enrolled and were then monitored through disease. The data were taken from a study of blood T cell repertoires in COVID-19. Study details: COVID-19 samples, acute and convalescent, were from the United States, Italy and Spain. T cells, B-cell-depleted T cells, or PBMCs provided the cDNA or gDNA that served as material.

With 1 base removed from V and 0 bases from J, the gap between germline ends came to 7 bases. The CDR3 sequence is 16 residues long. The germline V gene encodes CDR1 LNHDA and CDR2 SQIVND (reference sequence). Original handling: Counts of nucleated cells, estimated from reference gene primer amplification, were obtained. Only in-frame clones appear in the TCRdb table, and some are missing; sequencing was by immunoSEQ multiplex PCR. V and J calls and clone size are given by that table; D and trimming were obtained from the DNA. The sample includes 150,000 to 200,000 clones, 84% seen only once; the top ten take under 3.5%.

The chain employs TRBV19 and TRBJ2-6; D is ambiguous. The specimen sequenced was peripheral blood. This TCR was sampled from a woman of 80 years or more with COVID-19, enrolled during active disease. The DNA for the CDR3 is TGTGCCAGTAGTATAGGGCAGAACTCTGGGGCCAACGTCCTGACTTTC. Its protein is CASSIGQNSGANVLTF.